This TCR beta chain stems from a study of T cell responses to AZD1222 COVID-19 vaccine. Study-wide findings and caveats: Receipt of two AZD1222 doses was followed by a rise in Spike-specific TCR breadth and depth.

CDR3 size: 13 residues. Trimming cost V 7 bases and J 6 bases, with 10 bases left between them. The germline CDR1 and CDR2 sequences are SNHLY and FYNNEI. Profiled with immunoSEQ multiplex PCR; TCRdb holds only in-frame clones, not every one. The sample shows some 180,000 clones, 91% of them seen only once. As regards this clone: Its matching antigen is unknown.

The source is an adult who received the AZD1222 COVID-19 vaccine. The sample in question was peripheral blood, obtained 28 days after the second AZD1222 dose. This rearrangement joins TRBV2 to TRBJ1-6; D remains unclear. CDR3 protein: CASTEAVNSPLHF. The CDR3 DNA is TGTGCCAGCACAGAAGCAGTTAATTCACCCCTCCACTTT.